Described below is a single TCR beta chain sequence and its context. The antigen is not known. Profiling relied on immunoSEQ multiplex PCR, and the TCRdb table lists in-frame clones only, not all of them. The sample lists about 150,000 clones, about 90% occurring once. The data derive from a study of T cell responses to AZD1222 COVID-19 vaccine. The CDR3 consists of 14 residues. The germline V gene has CDR1 PRHDT and CDR2 FYEKMQ (reference sequence). Trimming pared 0 bases from V and 1 base from J, leaving 4 bases between. General observations from the study: The study sampled repertoires only after the peak T cell response. Targeting of unmutated variant regions was reportedly seen in nearly half of spike-specific TCRs.

The sample consisted of peripheral blood, taken 28 days after the second AZD1222 dose. The V call is TRBV13, the J call TRBJ1-5; D is unresolved. The TCR sequence derives from an adult who received the AZD1222 COVID-19 vaccine. The CDR3 loop is CASSLGWSNQPQHF. The DNA for the CDR3 is TGTGCCAGCAGCTTAGGGTGGAGCAATCAGCCCCAGCATTTT.